The 13 T cell receptor beta chains below all came from one sample that was sequenced in a study of OX40 agonist ivuxolimab in advanced cancers. The method was immunoSEQ multiplex PCR; TCRdb's version includes in-frame clones alone and lacks a portion of them. The sample lists under 80,000 clones; around 90% were seen once. The material sequenced was CD4+ or CD8+ T cells sorted from blood, taken in a trial of the OX40 agonist ivuxolimab. The receptor set was obtained from an adult with an advanced solid tumor such as melanoma, head and neck, liver or kidney cancer.

In regard to this clone: The sample holds other DNA sequences that translate to the same CDR3. CDR3 in DNA: TGTGCCAGCAGCGTAGTTTCAGAGTACAATGAGCAGTTCTTC. This gives the protein CASSVVSEYNEQFF. This sequence joins TRBV9 and TRBJ2-1; no reliable D call. Deletions cut 0 bases from V and 4 bases from J, with 8 bases between. CDR1 is SGDLS and CDR2 is YYNGEE in the germline V gene. This CDR3 contains 14 residues.

V usage is TRBV5-4 and J usage is TRBJ2-3, with 7 bases fitting TRBD1. The ends lost 3 bases at V and 0 bases at J; junction bases unmatched: 4. This CDR3 spans 15 amino acids. The germline gives CDR1 SGHNT, CDR2 YYREEE (reference sequence). In DNA form, the CDR3 reads TGTGCCAGCAGCTATGGACAGGCTAGCACAGATACGCAGTATTTT. Protein product: CASSYGQASTDTQYF.

The rearrangement joins TRBV19 to TRBJ2-1; a weak D match, TRBD2 (5 bases). The CDR3 length is 16 residues. Germline CDR1 is LNHDA and CDR2 is SQIVND (reference sequence). V lost 2 bases and J 2 bases, leaving 13 bases between the germline ends. The CDR3 DNA follows: TGTGCCAGTAGTATATATAACGGGAAGACCTACAATGAGCAGTTCTTC. Translation gives CASSIYNGKTYNEQFF.

The J gene is TRBJ2-5, the V gene TRBV5-1, with 7 bases matching TRBD2. The CDR3 extends over 17 amino acids. Trimming took 0 bases from V and 5 from J; bases not matched to a gene: 13. CDR1 is SGHRS, CDR2 YFSETQ, per germline. The CDR3 protein is CASSLGLAATSGETQYF. The CDR3 nucleotides read TGCGCCAGCAGCTTGGGGCTAGCGGCCACCTCGGGGGAGACCCAGTACTTC.

Comment on this clone: Additional DNA sequences in this sample encode the identical CDR3. The chain carries TRBV7-2 and TRBJ2-7; 12 bases are a match to TRBD2. This CDR3 is 15 amino acids long. Germline loops: CDR1 SGHTA, CDR2 FQGNSA. J lost 0 bases, V lost 4 bases, and 1 base had no gene match. As DNA, the CDR3 is TGTGCCAGCAGCTCGACTAGCGGGAGCTCCTACGAGCAGTACTTC. Translated, it gives CASSSTSGSSYEQYF. The complete variable domain, with remaining parts taken from reference TRBV7-2 and TRBJ2-7, reads GAGVSQSPSNKVTEKGKDVELRCDPISGHTALYWYRQSLGQGLEFLIYFQGNSAPDKSGLPSDRFSAERTGGSVSTLTIQRTQQEDSAVYLCASSSTSGSSYEQYFGPGTRLTVT.

The CDR3 here is CAISSYTGELFF. The CDR3 DNA follows: TGTGCCATCAGTTCGTACACCGGGGAGCTGTTTTTT. V usage is TRBV10-3 and J usage is TRBJ2-2; no clear D gene. The CDR3 has 12 amino acids. V lost 5 bases to trimming and J lost 3 bases, with 4 bases between them. The germline V gene has CDR1 ENHRY and CDR2 SYGVKD.

V gene TRBV10-3 combines with J gene TRBJ2-3; D gene ambiguous. The CDR3 contains 15 residues. Germline CDR1 is ENHRY and CDR2 is SYGVKD. Deletions cut 0 bases from V and 8 bases from J, with 15 bases between. In nucleotides, the CDR3 is TGTGCCATCAGTGAGTCCGGGCGGCCCCAGGTTACGCAGTATTTT. Translating gives CAISESGRPQVTQYF.

In nucleotides, the CDR3 is TGTGCCACCAGCAGAGGGGACAGTATTGGAAACACCATATATTTT. Translated, it gives CATSRGDSIGNTIYF. The chain joins TRBV15 to TRBJ1-3, with 7 positions matching TRBD1. The ends lost 1 base at V and 3 bases at J; junction bases unmatched: 3. This CDR3 contains 15 residues. Germline V CDR1 and CDR2: LNHNV, YYDKDF (reference sequence).

This rearrangement joins TRBV18 to TRBJ1-2; D not resolved. The V and J ends lost 9 bases and 5 bases respectively, with 22 bases between them. The germline V gene has CDR1 KGHSH and CDR2 LQKENI. The CDR3 covers 15 residues. The CDR3 region is CASSIAVRFEYGYTF. The CDR3 DNA sequence: TGTGCCAGTTCCATAGCGGTGAGGTTTGAATATGGCTACACCTTC. Drawing the rest from reference TRBV18 and TRBJ1-2, the complete variable domain is NAGVMQNPRHLVRRRGQEARLRCSPMKGHSHVYWYRQLPEEGLKFMVYLQKENIIDESGMPKERFSAEFPKEGPSILRIQQVVRGDSAAYFCASSIAVRFEYGYTFGSGTRLTVV.

The chain employs TRBV7-9 and TRBJ2-3, with D possibly TRBD1 on 5 matching bases. V shed 5 bases and J shed 0 bases, with 12 bases lying between them. Germline assignment: CDR1 SEHNR and CDR2 FQNEAQ (reference sequence). The CDR3 loop spans 15 amino acids. The CDR3 loop reads CASSLQDLSTDTQYF. In nucleotides, the CDR3 is TGTGCCAGCAGCCTACAGGACCTTAGCACAGATACGCAGTATTTT.

V and J are TRBV11-2 and TRBJ1-4, with TRBD1 identical over 10 bases. Per the germline V gene, CDR1 is SGHAT and CDR2 is FQNNGV. The trim removed 5 bases at V and 3 bases at J, leaving 3 bases unmatched. The CDR3 runs 15 residues. As DNA, the CDR3 is TGTGCCAGCAGCCCGACAGGGGGCCCTAATGAAAAACTGTTTTTT. Its protein product is CASSPTGGPNEKLFF.

The chain employs TRBV20-1 and TRBJ2-7; D not certain. V lost 6 bases to trimming and J lost 1 base, with 7 bases between them. CDR3 length: 11 amino acids. The germline V gene has CDR1 DFQATT and CDR2 SNEGSKA (reference sequence). The CDR3: CSASPSYEQYF. CDR3 nucleotide sequence: TGCAGTGCCTCCCCGTCCTACGAGCAGTACTTC.

This chain connects TRBV2 to TRBJ1-2, with a weak D call TRBD1 (6 bases). V lost 6 bases, J lost 6 bases, and 8 bases lay in between. CDR1 and CDR2 (germline): SNHLY, FYNNEI. The CDR3 length is 11 residues. CDR3 loop: CASSYRDGYTF. The CDR3 DNA reads TGTGCCAGCAGCTACAGGGATGGCTACACCTTC.